Listed below are T cell receptor beta chains from one sample, sequenced in a study of blood T cell repertoires in COVID-19. Data came from immunoSEQ multiplex PCR; TCRdb stores just in-frame clones and leaves some out. The top ten hold around an eighth of the sample, which has some 49,000 clones, approximately 87% seen once. The sample was peripheral blood. These receptors all come from a human donor in a cohort sampled during active COVID-19. CDR3s include the opening cysteine and the closing phenylalanine or tryptophan. The order of the fields is V gene, J gene, D gene, clone size, CDR3 DNA, CDR3 protein. A D gene is named only where the DNA matches it firmly. Expanded clones get a size class; other rows say once, few or many, or leave the size out.

v_gene: TRBV2; j_gene: TRBJ2-7; d_gene: TRBD1; abundance: NA; CDR3nt: TGTGCCAGCAGTGAGCGGACAGGGGGGACCTACGAGCAGTACTTC; CDR3aa: CASSERTGGTYEQYF
v_gene: TRBV5-8; j_gene: TRBJ1-5; d_gene: NA; abundance: once; CDR3nt: TGTGCCAGCAGCCCCCGGACAGTTCCTCAGCCCCAGCATTTT; CDR3aa: CASSPRTVPQPQHF
v_gene: TRBV29-1; j_gene: TRBJ1-5; d_gene: NA; abundance: NA; CDR3nt: TGCAGCGTGGGGGCTCGGAATCAGCCCCAGCATTTT; CDR3aa: CSVGARNQPQHF
v_gene: TRBV7-2; j_gene: TRBJ1-2; d_gene: NA; abundance: NA; CDR3nt: TGTGCCAGCAGTTCCGACAGGAATGGTGGCTACACCTTC; CDR3aa: CASSSDRNGGYTF
v_gene: TRBV3-1/TRBV3-2; j_gene: TRBJ1-2; d_gene: TRBD1; abundance: NA; CDR3nt: TGTGCCAGCAGACAAGACAGGGGAGCTAACTATGGCTACACCTTC; CDR3aa: CASRQDRGANYGYTF
v_gene: TRBV2; j_gene: TRBJ2-1; d_gene: TRBD1; abundance: NA; CDR3nt: TGTGCCACCAGGCTAGGACAGGGGGCTGGTGAGCAGTTCTTC; CDR3aa: CATRLGQGAGEQFF
v_gene: TRBV11-3; j_gene: TRBJ2-7; d_gene: NA; abundance: NA; CDR3nt: TGTGCCAGCAGCTTAGGGACAGCTAGCTCCTACGAGCAGTACTTC; CDR3aa: CASSLGTASSYEQYF
v_gene: TRBV14; j_gene: TRBJ2-5; d_gene: TRBD1; abundance: once; CDR3nt: TGTGCCAGCAGCCCAACACAGGGGGCCCAAGAGACCCAGTACTTC; CDR3aa: CASSPTQGAQETQYF
v_gene: TRBV7-8; j_gene: TRBJ2-7; d_gene: TRBD1; abundance: NA; CDR3nt: TGTGCCAGCAGCTTAGGAGGGACAGGCGCCTACGAGCAGTACTTC; CDR3aa: CASSLGGTGAYEQYF
v_gene: TRBV6-5; j_gene: TRBJ1-3; d_gene: NA; abundance: few; CDR3nt: TGTGCCAGCAGTCTAGGACAGCGAAACACCATATATTTT; CDR3aa: CASSLGQRNTIYF
v_gene: TRBV28; j_gene: TRBJ1-3; d_gene: NA; abundance: NA; CDR3nt: TGTGCCAGCATGTGGGCAGGAAACACCATATATTTT; CDR3aa: CASMWAGNTIYF
v_gene: TRBV15; j_gene: TRBJ1-2; d_gene: NA; abundance: medium-sized; CDR3nt: TGTGCCACCAGCACGCGAACCACGGGGGTTGGCTACACCTTC; CDR3aa: CATSTRTTGVGYTF
v_gene: TRBV28; j_gene: TRBJ2-2; d_gene: NA; abundance: NA; CDR3nt: TGTGCCAGCAGTTTATCGGTAATCACCGGGGAGCTGTTTTTT; CDR3aa: CASSLSVITGELFF
v_gene: TRBV6-5; j_gene: TRBJ2-7; d_gene: NA; abundance: NA; CDR3nt: TGTGCCAGCAGTTACGGGGGTGGTAGCGGCTACGAGCAGTACTTC; CDR3aa: CASSYGGGSGYEQYF
v_gene: TRBV9; j_gene: TRBJ2-7; d_gene: TRBD1; abundance: NA; CDR3nt: TGTGCCAGCAGCGTAAACTCAGGGGGTGCCTACGAGCAGTACTTC; CDR3aa: CASSVNSGGAYEQYF
v_gene: TRBV19; j_gene: TRBJ1-5; d_gene: TRBD1; abundance: NA; CDR3nt: TGTGCCAGTACTATGGGACAGGGTAATAGCAATCAGCCCCAGCATTTT; CDR3aa: CASTMGQGNSNQPQHF
v_gene: TRBV6-5; j_gene: TRBJ1-1; d_gene: NA; abundance: NA; CDR3nt: TGTGCCAGCGCCTATGGGGGGGCGGCTAACACTGAAGCTTTCTTT; CDR3aa: CASAYGGAANTEAFF